Following are 23 T cell receptor beta chains from one sample sequenced in a study of blood T cell repertoires in COVID-19. TCRdb's copy holds only in-frame clones and misses some; the assay was immunoSEQ multiplex PCR. The data show some 150,000 clones, 88% seen once. Sequenced input: peripheral blood. All receptors derive from a human donor in a cohort sampled during active COVID-19.

In this sample, this clone turned up once. The rearrangement uses TRBV30 and TRBJ2-2; 9 bases are shared with TRBD1. Germline V gives CDR1 GTSNPN, CDR2 SVGIG (reference sequence). The CDR3 length is 17 residues. Unmatched junction bases numbered 13, after V lost 6 bases and J lost 2 bases. CDR3 residues: CACGQGKLQYNTGELFF. The CDR3 DNA is TGTGCCTGCGGACAGGGGAAGTTGCAATACAACACCGGGGAGCTGTTTTTT.

The CDR3: CASSSQTTGNTEAFF. The CDR3 nucleotides read TGCGCCAGCAGCTCCCAAACGACAGGGAACACTGAAGCTTTCTTT. V and J are TRBV5-1 and TRBJ1-1; maybe TRBD1 (6 bases). Germline-derived CDR1 and CDR2 are SGHRS and YFSETQ. Trimming left V 3 bases short and J 1 base short, with 13 bases between. This CDR3 is built from 15 residues.

The genes are TRBV29-1 and TRBJ2-6, with D maybe TRBD1 (6 bases). V was shortened by 4 bases and J by 0 bases, with 10 bases between the two germline ends. The germline gives CDR1 SQVTM, CDR2 ANQGSEA. This CDR3 spans 15 amino acids. The CDR3, as DNA: TGCAGCGTTGCCGGGACACCCTCTGGGGCCAACGTCCTGACTTTC. It is translated as CSVAGTPSGANVLTF.

The chain links TRBV7-2 to TRBJ1-5; the match to TRBD1 covers 9 bases. Per the germline V gene, CDR1 is SGHTA and CDR2 is FQGNSA. The V gene end was trimmed by 8 bases and the J gene end by 3 bases; junction bases not matched to a gene: 5. This CDR3 is built from 14 residues. The CDR3 protein is CASAGQGNNQPQHF. The CDR3 DNA follows: TGTGCCAGCGCGGGACAGGGAAACAATCAGCCCCAGCATTTT.

This rearrangement joins TRBV2 to TRBJ1-1; the D gene is possibly TRBD1 (5 bases). Trimming cost V 0 bases and J 0 bases, with 8 bases left between them. This CDR3 has 15 residues. Germline CDR1 is SNHLY and CDR2 is FYNNEI. The CDR3 DNA follows: TGTGCCAGCAGTGAAGCCGACAGACTGAACACTGAAGCTTTCTTT. This encodes CASSEADRLNTEAFF.

J is TRBJ2-1 and V is TRBV13; perhaps TRBD2 as D (5 bases). This CDR3 contains 15 residues. V was clipped by 3 bases and J by 4 bases, with 13 bases between them. The germline V gene encodes CDR1 PRHDT and CDR2 FYEKMQ (reference sequence). CDR3 in amino acids: CASSFGPPGYNEQFF. CDR3 coding DNA: TGTGCCAGCAGCTTCGGCCCCCCGGGATACAATGAGCAGTTCTTC.

V gene TRBV28 combines with J gene TRBJ2-7, with 11 bases lining up with TRBD1. The CDR3 is made up of 14 amino acids. The junction had 4 bases not matched to a gene; V was cut back by 7 bases and J by 2 bases. Germline CDR1 reads MDHEN; CDR2 reads SYDVKM. The chain's CDR3 is CASKGQGGPYEQYF. CDR3 nucleotides: TGTGCCAGCAAGGGACAGGGGGGCCCCTACGAGCAGTACTTC.

This rearrangement joins TRBV6-2 or TRBV6-3 to TRBJ1-1; tentatively, D is TRBD1 (6 bases). The V and J ends lost 2 bases and 2 bases respectively, with 21 bases between them. This CDR3 spans 18 amino acids. Looked up from germline, CDR1 is MNHEY and CDR2 is SVGEGT. Here the CDR3 reads CASSYAYPGDAPNTEAFF. The CDR3 DNA reads TGTGCCAGCAGTTACGCCTACCCAGGGGATGCCCCAAACACTGAAGCTTTCTTT.

The chain joins TRBV15 to TRBJ2-5; D call uncertain. The CDR3 length is 14 residues. V was shortened by 2 bases and J by 0 bases, with 7 bases between the two germline ends. Germline values: CDR1 LNHNV, CDR2 YYDKDF (reference sequence). The DNA of the CDR3 is TGTGCCACCAGCAGAACCGACAACCAAGAGACCCAGTACTTC. Translation gives CATSRTDNQETQYF.

The V gene is TRBV24-1, the J gene TRBJ2-1, with 8 nucleotides matching TRBD2. The length of the CDR3 is 15 residues. Germline V gene lookup returns CDR1 KGHDR and CDR2 SFDVKD. V trimming: 3 bases; J trimming: 4 bases; junction bases outside the gene matches: 4. The CDR3, as DNA: TGTGCCACCAGTGATCCCGGGACTAGTTACAATGAGCAGTTCTTC. It codes for CATSDPGTSYNEQFF.

The chain is built from TRBV28 and TRBJ1-1, with TRBD1 matching over 8 bases. This CDR3 has 16 amino acids. Trimming removed 3 bases from V and 5 bases from J; junction bases left unmatched: 11. Germline-derived CDR1 and CDR2 are MDHEN and SYDVKM. In nucleotides, the CDR3 is TGTGCCAGCAGTTTCCCCACTCGACAGGGGTGGACTGAAGCTTTCTTT. Its translation: CASSFPTRQGWTEAFF.

The rearrangement joins TRBV24-1 to TRBJ2-2; D remains unclear. Trimming took off 1 base at V and 4 bases at J, with 12 bases between the two ends. Germline V gene sequence: CDR1 KGHDR, CDR2 SFDVKD. This CDR3 is 16 amino acids long. In DNA form, the CDR3 reads TGTGCCACCAGTGATTTACAATGGGCCAGCACCGGGGAGCTGTTTTTT. Protein: CATSDLQWASTGELFF.

The J gene is TRBJ2-1, the V gene TRBV7-2, with 8 bases aligning to TRBD2. J gave up 8 bases and V 5 bases, and 8 bases lay outside the gene matches. The CDR3 extends over 14 amino acids. Germline CDR1 SGHTA, CDR2 FQGNSA. CDR3 bases: TGTGCCAGCAGCCCGCGGACTAGCTGGGATGAGCAGTTCTTC. This encodes CASSPRTSWDEQFF.

The chain has TRBV7-2 and TRBJ2-7, with 8 bases that match TRBD1. Germline CDR1 SGHTA, CDR2 FQGNSA. The V segment lost 1 base and the J segment 3 bases; nucleotides outside the gene matches: 5. CDR3 length: 15 residues. CDR3 amino acids: CASSLEAGGSYEQYF. The CDR3, as DNA: TGTGCCAGCAGCTTAGAGGCAGGGGGCAGCTACGAGCAGTACTTC.

The chain is built from TRBV5-1 and TRBJ2-3, with 9 bases lining up with TRBD1. This CDR3 has 15 amino acids. With 0 bases clipped from V and 6 bases from J, the junction kept 5 bases outside the gene matches. CDR1 is SGHRS and CDR2 is YFSETQ in the germline V gene. The chain's CDR3 is CASSLGGQGPDTQYF. The CDR3 coding sequence is TGCGCCAGCAGCTTGGGGGGACAGGGACCGGATACGCAGTATTTT.

This clone was recorded only once. The V call is TRBV5-1, the J call TRBJ2-1; TRBD1 matches 11 bases. This CDR3 is built from 18 residues. J gave up 7 bases and V 0 bases, and 12 bases lay outside the gene matches. Per germline, CDR1 SGHRS and CDR2 YFSETQ. CDR3 loop: CASSLGVLGDRGRNEQFF. CDR3 DNA: TGCGCCAGCAGCTTGGGGGTCCTGGGGGACAGGGGGAGGAATGAGCAGTTCTTC.

This clone occurred a few times. The V gene is TRBV28, the J gene TRBJ2-7; 8 nucleotides align to TRBD2. V trimming: 5 bases; J trimming: 4 bases; junction bases outside the gene matches: 10. CDR1 is MDHEN, CDR2 SYDVKM, per germline. This CDR3 comprises 15 residues. Written as DNA, the CDR3 is TGTGCCAGCAGTGCGCCGGGACTAGTGGTATACGAGCAGTACTTC. Protein sequence: CASSAPGLVVYEQYF.

The chain carries TRBV7-2 and TRBJ2-7; 7 bases are shared with TRBD1. This CDR3 region has 14 residues. The J segment lost 3 bases and the V segment lost 3 bases, leaving 5 bases of the junction unmatched. CDR1 SGHTA and CDR2 FQGNSA come from the germline V gene. CDR3 sequence reads: CASSFTGAIYEQYF. The CDR3 region has the DNA TGTGCCAGCAGCTTTACAGGGGCAATCTACGAGCAGTACTTC.

The gene calls are TRBV3-1 (or the pseudogene TRBV3-2) and TRBJ2-4, with TRBD2 as a possible D gene (6 bases). The CDR3 is 17 amino acids. Trimming took 3 bases from V and 1 from J, leaving 16 bases between them. The germline CDR1 and CDR2 sequences are LGHDT and YNNKEL (reference sequence). In DNA form, the CDR3 reads TGTGCCAGCAGCCATGAACCCACTCGGGGGGCCAAAAACATTCAGTACTTC. Encoded protein: CASSHEPTRGAKNIQYF.

The J gene is TRBJ2-7, the V gene TRBV6-5; TRBD1 is a possible D gene (6 bases). Germline V gene lookup returns CDR1 MNHEY and CDR2 SVGAGI. V lost 0 bases and J lost 2, with 8 bases in between. The CDR3 is 14 amino acids. The CDR3 nucleotides read TGTGCCAGCAGTTACTCGACAGGTACCTACGAGCAGTACTTC. Protein sequence: CASSYSTGTYEQYF.

This chain uses TRBV19 with TRBJ2-1, with D hard to call. V was pared by 8 bases and J by 0 bases, with 17 bases between. Germline V CDR1 and CDR2: LNHDA, SQIVND (reference sequence). This CDR3 is built from 16 residues. In nucleotides, the CDR3 is TGTGCCAGTTCCTTCGCTCTTATGAGCTCCTACAATGAGCAGTTCTTC. This encodes CASSFALMSSYNEQFF.

The rearrangement uses TRBV18 and TRBJ2-5; a possible D gene is TRBD2 (5 bases). The V gene's germline CDR1 is KGHSH and CDR2 LQKENI. V was trimmed by 2 bases and J by 5 bases, leaving 12 bases between them. The CDR3 is made up of 14 amino acids. As DNA, the CDR3 is TGTGCCAGCTCACCAAGCCACACGGGGGAGACCCAGTACTTC. Amino acids: CASSPSHTGETQYF.

A single count supports this clone. The chain uses TRBV29-1 and TRBJ2-1; 7 bases match TRBD1. In germline, CDR1 is SQVTM, CDR2 ANQGSEA. The V gene end was trimmed by 5 bases and the J gene end by 4 bases; junction bases not matched to a gene: 5. This CDR3 is 13 amino acids long. CDR3 amino acids: CSVNRGTYNEQFF. CDR3 bases: TGCAGCGTTAACAGGGGAACGTACAATGAGCAGTTCTTC.